This entry concerns a single TCR beta chain. The antigen is not known. The CDR3 totals 14 residues. Trimming removed 7 bases from V and 1 base from J, with 13 bases in between. Germline V lookup: CDR1 MDHEN, CDR2 SYDVKM. Second-dose groups at about 4 or about 12 weeks were pooled. The record originates from a study of T cell responses to AZD1222 COVID-19 vaccine. Assay used: immunoSEQ multiplex PCR; TCRdb lists only in-frame clones, some missing. The sample yields more than 80,000 clones, roughly 91% seen once. Points from the study as a whole: Spike was spanned by vaccine-associated CD4 TCRs, which were dominant at 160-218 and 743-854. In all cases, repertoires were sampled only after the peak T cell response. White British people made up most donors, females outnumbered males, and clonal diversity was possibly underestimated.

The sample here was peripheral blood, taken 28 days after the second AZD1222 dose. The receptor's source is an adult who received the AZD1222 COVID-19 vaccine. The chain has TRBV28 and TRBJ1-1; no firm D call. The CDR3 bases are TGTGCCAGCACGGGATACGGAAGGAACACTGAAGCTTTCTTT. Translation: CASTGYGRNTEAFF.